This T cell receptor (beta chain) stems from a study of T cells in localized non-small cell lung cancer. Study conclusions and caveats: When the top 100 tumor clones were examined, a median around 61 of them also appeared in the adjacent lung, which was paired and uninvolved.

Points on this clone: Its specificity is unknown.

The data were produced by immunoSEQ multiplex PCR, yet TCRdb's version contains in-frame clones alone and is incomplete. This table has 40,000 to 65,000 clones, roughly 86% appearing once. Trimming cost V 8 bases and J 2 bases; bases outside gene matches: 5. Germline CDR1 reads SNHLY; CDR2 reads FYNNEI. This CDR3 spans 15 amino acids. The genes are TRBV2 and TRBJ2-2; 10 bases match TRBD1. The receptor was derived from a female donor with stage II lung adenocarcinoma. The specimen comprised PBMCs, sampled before any cancer treatment. The chain's CDR3 is CASGDRGGNTGELFF. The CDR3, as DNA: TGTGCCAGCGGGGACAGGGGCGGTAACACCGGGGAGCTGTTTTTT. Drawing the rest from reference TRBV2 and TRBJ2-2, the complete variable domain is EPEVTQTPSHQVTQMGQEVILRCVPISNHLYFYWYRQILGQKVEFLVSFYNNEISEKSEIFDDQFSVERPDGSNFTLKIRSTKLEDSAMYFCASGDRGGNTGELFFGEGSRLTVL.